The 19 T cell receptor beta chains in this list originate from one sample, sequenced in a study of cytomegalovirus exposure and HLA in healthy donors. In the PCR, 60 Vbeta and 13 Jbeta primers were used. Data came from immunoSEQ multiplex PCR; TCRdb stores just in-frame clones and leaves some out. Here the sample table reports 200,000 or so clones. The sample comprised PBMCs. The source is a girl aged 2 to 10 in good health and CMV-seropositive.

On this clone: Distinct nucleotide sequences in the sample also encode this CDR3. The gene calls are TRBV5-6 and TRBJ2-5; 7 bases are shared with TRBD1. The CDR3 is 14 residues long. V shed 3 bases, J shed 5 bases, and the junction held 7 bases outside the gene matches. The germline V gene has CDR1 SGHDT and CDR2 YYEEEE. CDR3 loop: CASSWGQPQETQYF. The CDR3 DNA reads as TGTGCCAGCAGCTGGGGACAGCCCCAGGAGACCCAGTACTTC.

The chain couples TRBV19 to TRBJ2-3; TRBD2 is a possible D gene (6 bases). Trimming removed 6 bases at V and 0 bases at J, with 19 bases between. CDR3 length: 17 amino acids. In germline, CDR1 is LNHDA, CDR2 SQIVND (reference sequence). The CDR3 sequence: CASSGPRDSGSTDTQYF. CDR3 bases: TGTGCCAGTAGCGGCCCCCGGGATAGCGGTAGCACAGATACGCAGTATTTT.

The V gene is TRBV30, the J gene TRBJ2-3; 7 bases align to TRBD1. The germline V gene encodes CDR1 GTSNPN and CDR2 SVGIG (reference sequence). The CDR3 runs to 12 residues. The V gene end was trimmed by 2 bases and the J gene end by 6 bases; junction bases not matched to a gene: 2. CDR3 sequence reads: CAWSQTGDTQYF. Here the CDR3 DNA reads TGTGCCTGGAGTCAGACAGGGGATACGCAGTATTTT.

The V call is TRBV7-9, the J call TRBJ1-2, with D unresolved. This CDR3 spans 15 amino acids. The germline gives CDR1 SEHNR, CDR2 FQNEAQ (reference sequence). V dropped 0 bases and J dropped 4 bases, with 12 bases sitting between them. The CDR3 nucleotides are TGTGCCAGCAGCTTAGCGCGGCAGAGATCCTATGGCTACACCTTC. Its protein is CASSLARQRSYGYTF. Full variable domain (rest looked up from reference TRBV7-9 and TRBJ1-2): DTGVSQNPRHKITKRGQNVTFRCDPISEHNRLYWYRQTLGQGPEFLTYFQNEAQLEKSRLLSDRFSAERPKGSFSTLEIQRTEQGDSAMYLCASSLARQRSYGYTFGSGTRLTVV.

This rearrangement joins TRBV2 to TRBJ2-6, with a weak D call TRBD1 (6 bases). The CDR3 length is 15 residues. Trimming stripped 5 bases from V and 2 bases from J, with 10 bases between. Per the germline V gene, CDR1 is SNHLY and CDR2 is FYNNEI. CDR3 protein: CASSIRGTGANVLTF. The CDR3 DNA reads TGTGCCAGCAGTATCAGGGGAACTGGGGCCAACGTCCTGACTTTC.

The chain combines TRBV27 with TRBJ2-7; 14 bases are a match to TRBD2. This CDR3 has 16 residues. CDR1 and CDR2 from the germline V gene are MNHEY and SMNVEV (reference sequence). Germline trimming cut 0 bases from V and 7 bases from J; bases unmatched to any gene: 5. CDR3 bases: TGTGCCAGCAGTTTATCGAAGGGACTAGCGGGAGCTGAGCAGTACTTC. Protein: CASSLSKGLAGAEQYF.

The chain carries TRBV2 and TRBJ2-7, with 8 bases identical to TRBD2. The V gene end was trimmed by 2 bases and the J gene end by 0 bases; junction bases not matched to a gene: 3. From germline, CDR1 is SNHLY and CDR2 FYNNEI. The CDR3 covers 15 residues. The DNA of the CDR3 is TGTGCCAGCAGTGAACTAGCGGGTGCCTCCTACGAGCAGTACTTC. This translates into CASSELAGASYEQYF.

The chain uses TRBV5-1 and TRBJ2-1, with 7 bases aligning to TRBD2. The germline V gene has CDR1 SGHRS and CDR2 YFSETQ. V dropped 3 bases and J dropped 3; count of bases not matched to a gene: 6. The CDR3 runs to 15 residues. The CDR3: CASSWDYPNYNEQFF. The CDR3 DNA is TGCGCCAGCAGCTGGGACTACCCAAACTACAATGAGCAGTTCTTC. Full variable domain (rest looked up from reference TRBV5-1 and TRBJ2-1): KAGVTQTPRYLIKTRGQQVTLSCSPISGHRSVSWYQQTPGQGLQFLFEYFSETQRNKGNFPGRFSGRQFSNSRSEMNVSTLELGDSALYLCASSWDYPNYNEQFFGPGTRLTVL.

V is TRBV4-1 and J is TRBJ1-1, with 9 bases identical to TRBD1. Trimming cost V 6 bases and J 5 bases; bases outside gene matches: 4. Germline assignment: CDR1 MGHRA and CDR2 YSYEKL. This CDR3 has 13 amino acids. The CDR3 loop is CASRRQGETEAFF. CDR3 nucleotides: TGCGCCAGCAGACGACAGGGGGAAACTGAAGCTTTCTTT.

CDR3 loop: CARWDRLNRESGLPGTEAFF. DNA for the CDR3: TGTGCCAGATGGGACCGCTTAAACAGGGAGAGCGGCCTTCCGGGCACTGAAGCTTTCTTT. The chain is built from TRBV6-7 and TRBJ1-1; maybe TRBD1 (6 bases). TRBV6-7 is designated an ORF whose function remains uncertain. Trimming removed 9 bases from V and 4 bases from J, with 36 bases in between. There are 20 residues in the CDR3.

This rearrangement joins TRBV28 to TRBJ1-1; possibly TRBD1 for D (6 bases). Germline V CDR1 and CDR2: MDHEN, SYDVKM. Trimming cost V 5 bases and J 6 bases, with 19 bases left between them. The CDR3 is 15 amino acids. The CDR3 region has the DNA TGTGCCAGCAGTCTCGAGGGGGGGCGGTCGTCTGAAGCTTTCTTT. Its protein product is CASSLEGGRSSEAFF.

The CDR3 DNA reads as TGTGCCACTCAGGGTTCCACAATGGACTATGGCTACACCTTC. It encodes CATQGSTMDYGYTF. The chain combines TRBV10-3 with TRBJ1-2, with D perhaps TRBD1 (5 bases). The CDR3 has 14 residues. Germline V gene lookup returns CDR1 ENHRY and CDR2 SYGVKD. Deletions cut 10 bases from V and 3 bases from J, with 18 bases between.

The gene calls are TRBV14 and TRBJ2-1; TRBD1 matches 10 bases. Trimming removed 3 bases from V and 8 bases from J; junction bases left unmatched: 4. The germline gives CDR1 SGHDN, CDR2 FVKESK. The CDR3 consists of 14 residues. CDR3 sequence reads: CASSQGTGAYEQFF. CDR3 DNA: TGTGCCAGCAGCCAGGGGACAGGGGCCTATGAGCAGTTCTTC.

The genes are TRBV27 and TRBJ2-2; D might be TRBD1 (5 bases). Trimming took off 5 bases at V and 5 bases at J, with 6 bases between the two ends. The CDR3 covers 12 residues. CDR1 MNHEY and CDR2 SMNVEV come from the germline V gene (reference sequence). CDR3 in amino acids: CASSQGTGELFF. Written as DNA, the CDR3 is TGTGCCAGCAGTCAGGGTACCGGGGAGCTGTTTTTT.

In nucleotides, the CDR3 is TGTGCCAGCACTGAGGAGGGCCTAGCCAAAAACATTCAGTACTTC. The encoded protein is CASTEEGLAKNIQYF. The V and J genes are TRBV6-1 and TRBJ2-4, with a weak D call TRBD2 (6 bases). Germline V lookup: CDR1 MNHNS, CDR2 SASEGT. The CDR3 has 15 residues. The germline V and J ends were trimmed by 7 bases and 0 bases, with 13 bases remaining between them.

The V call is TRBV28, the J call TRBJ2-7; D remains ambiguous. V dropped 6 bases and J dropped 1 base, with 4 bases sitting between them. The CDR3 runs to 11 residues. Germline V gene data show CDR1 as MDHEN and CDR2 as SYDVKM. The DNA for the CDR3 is TGTGCCAGCAGCCAGTCCTACGAGCAGTACTTC. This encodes CASSQSYEQYF. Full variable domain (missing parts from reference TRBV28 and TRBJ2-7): DVKVTQSSRYLVKRTGEKVFLECVQDMDHENMFWYRQDPGLGLRLIYFSYDVKMKEKGDIPEGYSVSREKKERFSLILESASTNQTSMYLCASSQSYEQYFGPGTRLTVT.

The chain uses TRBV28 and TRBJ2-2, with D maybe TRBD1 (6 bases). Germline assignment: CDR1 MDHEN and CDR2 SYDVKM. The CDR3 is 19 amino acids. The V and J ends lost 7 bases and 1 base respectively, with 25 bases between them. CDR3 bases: TGTGCCAGCACCCTAGGGCGGACAGAAATCCTGAAGAACACCGGGGAGCTGTTTTTT. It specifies CASTLGRTEILKNTGELFF.

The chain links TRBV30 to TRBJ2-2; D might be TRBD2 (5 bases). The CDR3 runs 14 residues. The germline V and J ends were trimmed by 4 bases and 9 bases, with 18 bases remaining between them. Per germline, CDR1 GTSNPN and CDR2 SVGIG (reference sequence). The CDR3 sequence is CAWNGGGPLRELFF. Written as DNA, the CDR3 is TGTGCCTGGAACGGCGGAGGTCCCTTAAGGGAGCTGTTTTTT.

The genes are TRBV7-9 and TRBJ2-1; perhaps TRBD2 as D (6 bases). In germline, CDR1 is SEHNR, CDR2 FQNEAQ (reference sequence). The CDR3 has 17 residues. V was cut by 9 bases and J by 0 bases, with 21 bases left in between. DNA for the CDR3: TGTGCCAGTCAGGACTCGTTAGCGGAGTTCTCCTACAATGAGCAGTTCTTC. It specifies CASQDSLAEFSYNEQFF.